The entry that follows covers one TCR beta chain sequence. Per the original data handling: The authors estimated nucleated cell counts from reference gene primer amplification. Produced via immunoSEQ multiplex PCR; TCRdb's table is partial and in-frame only. The V and J calls and the clone size are those of that table, but D and trimming were determined from the DNA. The sample has 20,000 to 30,000 clones; 94% are singletons. This sample was included in a study of blood T cell repertoires in COVID-19. Across the whole study: Researchers got acute and convalescent COVID-19 samples from the United States, Italy and Spain. The cDNA or gDNA used as material had been derived from T cells, B-cell-depleted T cells, or PBMCs.

The CDR3 is made up of 12 amino acids. Germline values: CDR1 MNHEY, CDR2 SVGAGI. V lost 0 bases to trimming and J lost 5 bases, with 4 bases between them. Material for sequencing was peripheral blood. The origin of this receptor is a woman aged 45-60 years with active COVID-19. The chain couples TRBV6-5 to TRBJ2-5; no reliable D call. Here the CDR3 DNA reads TGTGCCAGCAGTTACTCCGGGGAGACCCAGTACTTC. Translation: CASSYSGETQYF.